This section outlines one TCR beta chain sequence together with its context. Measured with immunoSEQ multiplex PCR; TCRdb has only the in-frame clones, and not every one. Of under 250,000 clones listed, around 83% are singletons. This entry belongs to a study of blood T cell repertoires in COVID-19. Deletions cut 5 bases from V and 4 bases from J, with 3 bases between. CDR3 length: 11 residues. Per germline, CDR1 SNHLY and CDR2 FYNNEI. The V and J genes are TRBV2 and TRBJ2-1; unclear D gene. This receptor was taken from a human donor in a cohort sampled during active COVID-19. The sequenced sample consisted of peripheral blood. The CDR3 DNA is TGTGCCAGCAGTATATACAATGAGCAGTTCTTC. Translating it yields CASSIYNEQFF.